A single sample gave rise to the 8 T cell receptor beta chains below, sequenced in a study of human T cells and chemical hapten exposure. TCRdb used MiXCR to reprocess the 5' RACE reads, holding one entry per CDR3 protein. The sample holds 100,000 to 120,000 distinct CDR3 sequences; approximately 20% are singletons and the top ten take 2.5% to 3%. Total RNA extraction was carried out from unfractionated whole blood. Receptors were obtained from a human donor in good health.

This chain links TRBV6-1 with TRBJ2-3, with D possibly matching TRBD2 (5 bases). This CDR3 comprises 16 residues. Trimming cost V 0 bases and J 3 bases, with 13 bases left between them. Germline loops: CDR1 MNHNS, CDR2 SASEGT. In DNA form, the CDR3 reads TGTGCCAGCAGTGAAGCGCCGGGGTGGATGACAGATACGCAGTATTTT. Translating it yields CASSEAPGWMTDTQYF.

This clonotype was recorded a few times. The chain carries TRBV14 and TRBJ2-1; 9 bases line up with TRBD2. V lost 4 bases to trimming and J lost 1 base; unmatched junction nucleotides: 5. The CDR3 spans 16 residues. Germline CDR1 SGHDN, CDR2 FVKESK. The DNA of the CDR3 is TGTGCCAGCAGCCGCCGTCTAGCGGGATCCTACAATGAGCAGTTCTTC. The encoded protein is CASSRRLAGSYNEQFF.

The rearrangement links TRBV12-3 or TRBV12-4 to TRBJ1-2; 8 bases line up with TRBD1. This CDR3 comprises 15 residues. V was clipped by 6 bases and J by 0 bases; unmatched bases: 6. The CDR3 DNA sequence: TGTGCCAGCAGGCTTGGACAGGGCGCTAACTATGGCTACACCTTC. This gives the protein CASRLGQGANYGYTF.

The gene calls are TRBV7-8 and TRBJ2-3, with 11 bases that match TRBD2. This CDR3 comprises 16 residues. The germline gives CDR1 SGHVS, CDR2 FQNEAQ. V was pared by 4 bases and J by 3 bases, with 6 bases of the junction left unmatched. The CDR3: CASSSYPSGGTDTQYF. The CDR3 bases are TGTGCCAGCAGCTCCTACCCTAGCGGGGGGACAGATACGCAGTATTTT. The full variable domain, rest sourced from reference TRBV7-8 and TRBJ2-3, is GAGVSQSPRYKVAKRGQDVALRCDPISGHVSLFWYQQALGQGPEFLTYFQNEAQLDKSGLPSDRFFAERPEGSVSTLKIQRTQQEDSAVYLCASSSYPSGGTDTQYFGPGTRLTVL.

The chain couples TRBV18 to TRBJ2-2; 8 positions agree with TRBD2. V trimming: 0 bases; J trimming: 5 bases; junction bases outside the gene matches: 5. This CDR3 region has 16 residues. Germline V gives CDR1 KGHSH, CDR2 LQKENI. In nucleotides, the CDR3 is TGTGCCAGCTCACCACCGAAGCGGGAGCAGACCGGGGAGCTGTTTTTT. Its translation is CASSPPKREQTGELFF.

This clonotype occurred a few times. The chain uses TRBV11-2 and TRBJ2-1; 11 positions agree with TRBD2. The CDR3 extends over 15 amino acids. Germline V CDR1 and CDR2: SGHAT, FQNNGV. Trimming removed 5 bases from V and 3 bases from J; junction bases left unmatched: 3. CDR3 sequence: CASSEGLADYNEQFF. The CDR3 nucleotides are TGTGCCAGCAGCGAGGGACTAGCGGACTACAATGAGCAGTTCTTC.

The genes are TRBV3-1 and TRBJ2-6, with 14 positions matching TRBD2. Germline loops: CDR1 LGHDT, CDR2 YNNKEL (reference sequence). CDR3 length: 19 amino acids. V trimming: 2 bases; J trimming: 0 bases; junction bases outside the gene matches: 3. This chain's CDR3 is CASSQTGLAGGSGANVLTF. CDR3 sequence (DNA): TGTGCCAGCAGCCAAACTGGACTAGCGGGGGGCTCTGGGGCCAACGTCCTGACTTTC.

This clonotype was found a few times. The CDR3 coding sequence is TGTGCCAGCAGCGTACTCGCGGGAGGGGCGAATGAGCAGTTCTTC. Translation gives CASSVLAGGANEQFF. This rearrangement joins TRBV9 to TRBJ2-1, with TRBD2 matching over 9 bases. Germline trimming cut 1 base from V and 7 bases from J; bases unmatched to any gene: 6. Germline values: CDR1 SGDLS, CDR2 YYNGEE. The CDR3 extends over 15 amino acids. The entire variable domain, with the rest obtained from reference TRBV9 and TRBJ2-1, is as follows: DSGVTQTPKHLITATGQRVTLRCSPRSGDLSVYWYQQSLDQGLQFLIQYYNGEERAKGNILERFSAQQFPDLHSELNLSSLELGDSALYFCASSVLAGGANEQFFGPGTRLTVL.